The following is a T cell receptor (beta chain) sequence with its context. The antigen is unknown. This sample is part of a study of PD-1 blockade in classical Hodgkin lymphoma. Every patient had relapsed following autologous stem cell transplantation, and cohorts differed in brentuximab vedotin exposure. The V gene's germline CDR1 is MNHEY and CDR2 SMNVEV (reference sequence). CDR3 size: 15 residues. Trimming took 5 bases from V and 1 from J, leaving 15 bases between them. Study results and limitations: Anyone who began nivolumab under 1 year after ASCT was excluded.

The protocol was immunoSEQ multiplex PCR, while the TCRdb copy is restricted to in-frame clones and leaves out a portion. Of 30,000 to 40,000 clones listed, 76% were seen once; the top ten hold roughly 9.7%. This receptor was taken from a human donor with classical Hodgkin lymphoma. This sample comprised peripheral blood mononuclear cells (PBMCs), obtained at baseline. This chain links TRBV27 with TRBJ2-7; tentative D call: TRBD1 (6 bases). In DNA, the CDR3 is TGTGCCAGCAGTCAATTACGACAGGCATCCTACGAGCAGTACTTC. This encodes CASSQLRQASYEQYF.